This T cell receptor (beta chain) came from a study of cytomegalovirus exposure and HLA in healthy donors. Findings of the study overall: Owing to their indistinguishability, certain V segments, notably TRBV6-2 and TRBV6-3, were excluded. The authors reported that TCR beta sequences could predict HLA-A and HLA-B alleles. These predictions were accurate for most subjects in the first cohort. TCR sequences were mostly rare, though some public TCRs occurred in many donors.

This CDR3 region has 15 residues. The germline V gene has CDR1 MNHEY and CDR2 SMNVEV (reference sequence). V shed 2 bases and J shed 10 bases, with 15 bases lying between them. It was with 60 Vbeta and 13 Jbeta primers that the PCR ran. Produced via immunoSEQ multiplex PCR; TCRdb's table is partial and in-frame only. This sample has roughly 80,000 clones, with roughly two thirds found just once. Concerning this clone itself: What it recognizes is unknown.

The source material was PBMCs. The sequence was obtained from a woman aged 45-59 years in good health and CMV-seropositive. The chain has TRBV27 and TRBJ1-6; D remains unclear. CDR3 nucleotides: TGTGCCAGCAGTTTAAGAGGGATGATGGGGTCACCCCTCCACTTT. It translates to CASSLRGMMGSPLHF.